What follows are 21 T cell receptor beta chains derived from one specimen sequenced in a study of PD-1 blockade in classical Hodgkin lymphoma. Using immunoSEQ multiplex PCR, the repertoire was profiled, and TCRdb retains in-frame clones only, with some absent. The data contain roughly 15,000 clones, 83% of them singletons. Brentuximab vedotin exposure varied among the patients, all of whom had relapsed after autologous stem cell transplantation. The sequenced sample was peripheral blood mononuclear cells (PBMCs), obtained at baseline. The source is a human donor with classical Hodgkin lymphoma.

The chain is built from TRBV29-1 and TRBJ2-1; D unresolved. The germline V gene has CDR1 SQVTM and CDR2 ANQGSEA. The CDR3 has 13 residues. The germline V and J ends were trimmed by 7 bases and 0 bases, with 10 bases remaining between them. The CDR3 coding sequence is TGCAGCGACGTGTCAGGCTCCTACAATGAGCAGTTCTTC. Translating gives CSDVSGSYNEQFF.

The V call is TRBV28, the J call TRBJ2-5, with D perhaps assigned TRBD1 or TRBD2 (5 bases each). The V end lost 5 bases, the J end lost 4 bases, and 11 bases lay between the germline ends. Germline values: CDR1 MDHEN, CDR2 SYDVKM. The CDR3 extends over 13 amino acids. DNA of the CDR3: TGTGCCAGCAGTATCCAGGGACGAGAGACCCAGTACTTC. Translation gives CASSIQGRETQYF.

The DNA of the CDR3 is TGTGCCAGCAGCTTGGGGACGGCGGTAGGAGGAAACACCATATATTTT. This translates into CASSLGTAVGGNTIYF. The V call is TRBV5-8, the J call TRBJ1-3; D gene ambiguous. Trimming shortened V by 0 bases and J by 4 bases, and 14 bases separated the two germline ends. Per germline, CDR1 SGHTS and CDR2 YDEGEE. The CDR3 length is 16 residues. The variable domain in full, completed from reference TRBV5-8 and TRBJ1-3, reads EAGVTQSPTHLIKTRGQQATLRCSPISGHTSVYWYQQALGLGLQFLLWYDEGEERNRGNFPPRFSGRQFPNYSSELNVNALELEDSALYLCASSLGTAVGGNTIYFGEGSWLTVV.

The chain links TRBV28 to TRBJ1-1; D ambiguous. Trimming shortened V by 7 bases and J by 0 bases, and 6 bases separated the two germline ends. Per germline, CDR1 MDHEN and CDR2 SYDVKM. The CDR3 totals 12 residues. The CDR3 nucleotides are TGTGCCAGCAAGCCTATGAACACTGAAGCTTTCTTT. Its protein is CASKPMNTEAFF.

The V call is TRBV19, the J call TRBJ1-5, with a weak D call TRBD1 (6 bases). V was cut by 4 bases and J by 4 bases, with 8 bases left in between. Germline V gene lookup returns CDR1 LNHDA and CDR2 SQIVND (reference sequence). This CDR3 is built from 13 residues. The CDR3 region has the DNA TGTGCCAGTAGTAGACAGGATAATCAGCCCCAGCATTTT. Protein product: CASSRQDNQPQHF.

J is TRBJ1-4 and V is TRBV27; tentative D call: TRBD1 (6 bases). V lost 5 bases, J lost 7 bases, and 17 bases lay in between. The CDR3 covers 15 residues. In germline, CDR1 is MNHEY, CDR2 SMNVEV (reference sequence). The CDR3 DNA sequence: TGTGCCAGCAGTCCACAGGGTCGATGGGGTGAAAAACTGTTTTTT. It codes for CASSPQGRWGEKLFF.

J is TRBJ1-2 and V is TRBV20-1; no reliable D call. V was clipped by 6 bases and J by 12 bases, with 14 bases between them. The V gene's germline CDR1 is DFQATT and CDR2 SNEGSKA (reference sequence). CDR3 length equals 10 residues. The CDR3 loop reads CSATDGRDTF. CDR3 coding DNA: TGCAGTGCGACGGACGGACGGGACACCTTC.

The chain uses TRBV19 and TRBJ2-7; 12 bases agree with TRBD1. Germline V gene data show CDR1 as LNHDA and CDR2 as SQIVND (reference sequence). This CDR3 comprises 16 residues. The trim removed 4 bases at V and 6 bases at J, leaving 10 bases unmatched. The CDR3 reads CASSRPPGQGAREQYF. CDR3 sequence (DNA): TGTGCCAGTAGTAGGCCCCCGGGACAGGGGGCGCGCGAGCAGTACTTC.

The CDR3 is CAISPGQRNTEAFF. The CDR3 DNA reads as TGTGCCATCAGTCCCGGACAGAGGAACACTGAAGCTTTCTTT. This rearrangement joins TRBV10-3 to TRBJ1-1, with a weak D call TRBD1 (6 bases). V was shortened by 5 bases and J by 1 base, with 11 bases between the two germline ends. The germline V gene has CDR1 ENHRY and CDR2 SYGVKD. The CDR3 covers 14 residues.

By share of the sample, this clone is large. V gene TRBV20-1 combines with J gene TRBJ2-1; 9 bases are shared with TRBD2. CDR3 size: 11 residues. With 5 bases clipped from V and 14 bases from J, the junction kept 7 bases outside the gene matches. Germline CDR1 is DFQATT and CDR2 is SNEGSKA (reference sequence). The CDR3, as DNA: TGCAGTGCTTTAGCGGGAGAGGGGGAGTTCTTC. Its protein product is CSALAGEGEFF.

The chain joins TRBV29-1 to TRBJ1-3, with 10 bases that match TRBD1. CDR3 length: 13 residues. Unmatched junction bases numbered 4, after V lost 8 bases and J lost 3 bases. Germline V CDR1 and CDR2: SQVTM, ANQGSEA. In nucleotides, the CDR3 is TGCAGCCACGGGACAGGGGTTGGAAACACCATATATTTT. Residues: CSHGTGVGNTIYF.

The chain joins TRBV9 to TRBJ2-4, with D possibly matching TRBD1 (6 bases). The germline gives CDR1 SGDLS, CDR2 YYNGEE. This CDR3 comprises 15 residues. Trimming left V 0 bases short and J 8 bases short, with 15 bases between. The CDR3 sequence: CASSVAQGPKDIQYF. CDR3 bases: TGTGCCAGCAGCGTAGCTCAGGGGCCGAAGGACATTCAGTACTTC.

The chain combines TRBV7-2 with TRBJ1-5; 10 positions agree with TRBD1. V lost 3 bases and J lost 14; bases outside the gene matches: 7. The CDR3 totals 13 residues. Germline loops: CDR1 SGHTA, CDR2 FQGNSA. The CDR3 DNA reads as TGTGCCAGCAGCTTTTCCCGACAGGGGGCGAAGCATTTT. Its translation: CASSFSRQGAKHF.

This clone appeared a single time. The chain combines TRBV10-3 with TRBJ1-5, with 9 positions matching TRBD1. This CDR3 region has 18 residues. Germline-derived CDR1 and CDR2 are ENHRY and SYGVKD. V shed 6 bases, J shed 0 bases, and the junction held 12 bases outside the gene matches. The CDR3 DNA sequence: TGTGCCATCAGAGCCGGGACAGGGCCCACTTATAGCAATCAGCCCCAGCATTTT. It translates to CAIRAGTGPTYSNQPQHF.

The CDR3 DNA sequence: TGTGCCAGCAGTACGACAGGGGGCTTCGCGGACGGGGAAAAACTGTTTTTT. It encodes CASSTTGGFADGEKLFF. The J gene is TRBJ1-4, the V gene TRBV2, with 10 bases lining up with TRBD1. Per the germline V gene, CDR1 is SNHLY and CDR2 is FYNNEI. Trimming cost V 5 bases and J 8 bases; bases outside gene matches: 14. CDR3 length: 17 amino acids. The full variable domain, in which reference TRBV2 and TRBJ1-4 provide the parts outside the CDR3, is EPEVTQTPSHQVTQMGQEVILRCVPISNHLYFYWYRQILGQKVEFLVSFYNNEISEKSEIFDDQFSVERPDGSNFTLKIRSTKLEDSAMYFCASSTTGGFADGEKLFFGSGTQLSVL.

The chain employs TRBV28 and TRBJ2-7; D unresolved. Germline lookup yields CDR1 MDHEN and CDR2 SYDVKM. The CDR3 is 12 amino acids. The V and J ends lost 0 bases and 6 bases respectively, with 6 bases between them. For the CDR3, the DNA is TGTGCCAGCAGTTTATGGACTGGCGAGCAGTACTTC. Protein: CASSLWTGEQYF. Based on the CDR3 plus reference TRBV28 and TRBJ2-7, the full variable domain is DVKVTQSSRYLVKRTGEKVFLECVQDMDHENMFWYRQDPGLGLRLIYFSYDVKMKEKGDIPEGYSVSREKKERFSLILESASTNQTSMYLCASSLWTGEQYFGPGTRLTVT.

This chain connects TRBV4-1 to TRBJ2-1, with 7 bases fitting TRBD1. The V and J ends lost 5 bases and 7 bases, in that order; junction bases with no gene match: 2. The CDR3 spans 12 residues. CDR1 MGHRA and CDR2 YSYEKL come from the germline V gene. The CDR3 reads CASSVQGNEQFF. In DNA form, the CDR3 reads TGCGCCAGCAGCGTACAGGGGAATGAGCAGTTCTTC.

V is TRBV18 and J is TRBJ1-2; TRBD1 aligns across 9 bases. This CDR3 has 14 amino acids. The V gene end was trimmed by 3 bases and the J gene end by 7 bases; junction bases not matched to a gene: 6. Germline V gene data show CDR1 as KGHSH and CDR2 as LQKENI. Written as DNA, the CDR3 is TGTGCCAGCTCACCTCGGGACAGGGTAATTGGCTACACCTTC. This codes for CASSPRDRVIGYTF.

The rearrangement links TRBV7-6 to TRBJ2-3; D perhaps matches TRBD2 (6 bases). The V and J ends lost 3 bases and 5 bases respectively, with 9 bases between them. The germline CDR1 and CDR2 sequences are SGHVS and FNYEAQ. The CDR3 is made up of 13 amino acids. DNA of the CDR3: TGTGCCAGCAGCTTGGGTAGCGGAGATACGCAGTATTTT. As protein: CASSLGSGDTQYF.

V and J are TRBV9 and TRBJ2-3, with D hard to call. The V gene lost 0 bases and the J gene lost 3 bases, with 8 bases spanning the gap. Germline loops: CDR1 SGDLS, CDR2 YYNGEE. This CDR3 spans 14 amino acids. The CDR3 sequence: CASSVGLGTDTQYF. The CDR3 region has the DNA TGTGCCAGCAGCGTAGGCTTAGGGACAGATACGCAGTATTTT.

The V gene is TRBV18, the J gene TRBJ2-3; no clear D gene. Germline loops: CDR1 KGHSH, CDR2 LQKENI. CDR3 length equals 13 residues. Deletions cut 5 bases from V and 3 bases from J, with 9 bases between. The CDR3 loop reads CASSNTETDTQYF. CDR3 in DNA: TGTGCCAGCTCAAATACGGAGACAGATACGCAGTATTTT.